A selection of T cell receptor beta chains follows, all from one sample in a study of Graves' ophthalmopathy and Graves' hyperthyroidism. TCRdb passed the multiplex PCR reads through MiXCR, listing each CDR3 protein once. The data contain fewer than 650,000 distinct CDR3 sequences, 22% of them singletons. Sequenced sample: peripheral blood. Receptors originate from a woman between 18 and 29 years old with stable Graves' hyperthyroidism. Some clones in this sample may be carry-over from other donors' samples. CDR3s include the opening cysteine and the closing phenylalanine or tryptophan. A D gene is named only where the DNA matches it firmly. Part of the rows lack a size; the others show once, few, many or a class for expanded clones.

abundance: many
v_gene: TRBV2
d_gene: TRBD1
j_gene: TRBJ2-7
CDR3aa: CASKSQGAIPYEQYF
CDR3nt: TGTGCCAGCAAATCACAGGGGGCGATTCCCTACGAGCAGTACTTC

abundance: few
v_gene: TRBV5-1
d_gene: TRBD1
j_gene: TRBJ1-2
CDR3aa: CASSSTGSTNYGYTF
CDR3nt: TGCGCCAGCAGCTCGACAGGGTCCACTAACTATGGCTACACCTTC

abundance: many
v_gene: TRBV20-1
d_gene: .
j_gene: TRBJ1-5
CDR3aa: CSASNKSEPQHF
CDR3nt: TGCAGTGCCAGTAACAAGTCAGAGCCCCAGCATTTT

abundance: .
v_gene: TRBV5-1
d_gene: .
j_gene: TRBJ1-6
CDR3aa: CASSFVAAGFLNSHLHF
CDR3nt: TGCGCCAGCAGCTTTGTCGCAGCGGGATTCCTTAATTCACACCTCCACTTT

abundance: few
v_gene: TRBV6-4
d_gene: TRBD1
j_gene: TRBJ2-2
CDR3aa: CASSLGTGGFGELFF
CDR3nt: TGTGCCAGCAGCCTCGGGACAGGGGGCTTCGGGGAGCTGTTTTTT

abundance: many
v_gene: TRBV28
d_gene: .
j_gene: TRBJ2-5
CDR3aa: CASSERDTQETQYF
CDR3nt: TGTGCCAGCAGCGAACGGGACACCCAAGAGACCCAGTACTTC

abundance: many
v_gene: TRBV2
d_gene: .
j_gene: TRBJ1-2
CDR3aa: CASSDPRGQTYGYTF
CDR3nt: TGTGCCAGCAGTGATCCAAGAGGACAGACCTATGGCTACACCTTC

abundance: .
v_gene: TRBV29-1
d_gene: TRBD2
j_gene: TRBJ2-5
CDR3aa: CSVNKWPGGETQYF
CDR3nt: TGCAGCGTTAATAAATGGCCGGGGGGGGAGACCCAGTACTTC

abundance: few
v_gene: TRBV15
d_gene: .
j_gene: TRBJ2-7
CDR3aa: CATTDSYEQYF
CDR3nt: TGTGCCACCACGGACAGCTACGAGCAGTACTTC

abundance: .
v_gene: TRBV20-1
d_gene: .
j_gene: TRBJ2-7
CDR3aa: CSANDQIASIYEQYF
CDR3nt: TGCAGTGCTAACGACCAAATCGCCTCTATCTACGAGCAGTACTTC

abundance: few
v_gene: TRBV28
d_gene: TRBD1
j_gene: TRBJ1-2
CDR3aa: CASSLVDRDPYGYTF
CDR3nt: TGTGCCAGCAGTTTGGTTGACAGGGACCCGTATGGCTACACCTTC

abundance: .
v_gene: TRBV29-1
d_gene: .
j_gene: TRBJ2-5
CDR3aa: CSVPSWGRETQYF
CDR3nt: TGCAGCGTCCCCTCATGGGGGAGGGAGACCCAGTACTTC

abundance: few
v_gene: TRBV28
d_gene: TRBD1
j_gene: TRBJ1-1
CDR3aa: CASRPGGQPNTEAFF
CDR3nt: TGTGCCAGCAGGCCAGGGGGACAGCCAAACACTGAAGCTTTCTTT

abundance: many
v_gene: TRBV10-2
d_gene: TRBD2
j_gene: TRBJ2-7
CDR3aa: CASSLGGGAFREQYF
CDR3nt: TGCGCCAGCAGCCTCGGGGGGGGGGCGTTCCGCGAGCAGTACTTC

abundance: many
v_gene: TRBV6-1
d_gene: TRBD1
j_gene: TRBJ1-6
CDR3aa: CASRSTGANSPLHF
CDR3nt: TGTGCCAGCAGATCGACAGGGGCGAATTCACCCCTCCACTTT

abundance: many
v_gene: TRBV7-2
d_gene: .
j_gene: TRBJ1-2
CDR3aa: CASTPRTSTNYGYTF
CDR3nt: TGTGCCAGCACCCCCAGGACATCTACTAACTATGGCTACACCTTC

abundance: many
v_gene: TRBV4-1
d_gene: TRBD1
j_gene: TRBJ1-5
CDR3aa: CASSQGPQGAAQPQHF
CDR3nt: TGCGCCAGCAGCCAAGGGCCACAGGGGGCTGCGCAGCCCCAGCATTTT

abundance: many
v_gene: TRBV6-2/TRBV6-3
d_gene: .
j_gene: TRBJ2-3
CDR3aa: CASSYSFGSRGTDTQYF
CDR3nt: TGTGCCAGCAGTTACTCATTTGGGAGCAGGGGCACAGATACGCAGTATTTT

abundance: many
v_gene: TRBV12-3/TRBV12-4
d_gene: .
j_gene: TRBJ1-5
CDR3aa: CASTTGGSNQPQHF
CDR3nt: TGTGCCAGCACCACCGGGGGTAGCAATCAGCCCCAGCATTTT

abundance: .
v_gene: TRBV4-1
d_gene: .
j_gene: TRBJ2-5
CDR3aa: CASSQESGRVGQYF
CDR3nt: TGCGCCAGCAGCCAAGAGTCGGGCAGGGTGGGTCAGTACTTC

abundance: once
v_gene: TRBV5-1
d_gene: TRBD1
j_gene: TRBJ1-2
CDR3aa: CASSTGDRKDGHTF
CDR3nt: TGCGCCAGCAGCACCGGGGACAGGAAGGATGGCCACACCTTC

abundance: .
v_gene: TRBV28
d_gene: .
j_gene: TRBJ1-2
CDR3aa: CASSLGPIRYTF
CDR3nt: TGTGCCAGCAGTTTGGGTCCCATCAGGTACACCTTC

abundance: once
v_gene: TRBV30
d_gene: .
j_gene: TRBJ1-1
CDR3aa: CAWGVTEAFF
CDR3nt: TGTGCCTGGGGAGTTACTGAAGCTTTCTTT

abundance: many
v_gene: TRBV10-3
d_gene: .
j_gene: TRBJ2-7
CDR3aa: CAISESGMGRSYEQYF
CDR3nt: TGTGCCATCAGTGAGTCGGGAATGGGACGGTCCTACGAGCAGTACTTC

abundance: .
v_gene: TRBV6-4
d_gene: .
j_gene: TRBJ1-5
CDR3aa: CASSDSDNQPQHF
CDR3nt: TGTGCCAGCAGTGACTCCGACAATCAGCCCCAGCATTTT

abundance: .
v_gene: TRBV2
d_gene: TRBD1
j_gene: TRBJ2-7
CDR3aa: CASSEQGAHTYEQYF
CDR3nt: TGTGCCAGCAGTGAACAGGGGGCGCATACCTACGAGCAGTACTTC

abundance: .
v_gene: TRBV18
d_gene: .
j_gene: TRBJ2-2
CDR3aa: CASSPLHSYTGELFF
CDR3nt: TGTGCCAGCTCACCATTACACTCCTACACCGGGGAGCTGTTTTTT

abundance: few
v_gene: TRBV12-3/TRBV12-4
d_gene: TRBD1
j_gene: TRBJ2-7
CDR3aa: CASSLWDRRNEQYF
CDR3nt: TGTGCCAGCAGTTTATGGGACAGGAGGAACGAGCAGTACTTC

abundance: .
v_gene: TRBV5-1
d_gene: .
j_gene: TRBJ2-7
CDR3aa: CASSEDLGVGQYF
CDR3nt: TGCGCCAGCAGCGAGGACCTAGGTGTTGGGCAGTACTTC

abundance: .
v_gene: TRBV15
d_gene: .
j_gene: TRBJ1-1
CDR3aa: CATSVEGTEAFF
CDR3nt: TGTGCCACCAGCGTCGAGGGAACTGAAGCTTTCTTT

abundance: many
v_gene: TRBV14
d_gene: TRBD2
j_gene: TRBJ2-7
CDR3aa: CASSPLGLAVHEQYF
CDR3nt: TGTGCCAGCAGCCCACTGGGACTAGCCGTCCACGAGCAGTACTTC

abundance: many
v_gene: TRBV20-1
d_gene: .
j_gene: TRBJ2-5
CDR3aa: CSARADRTLRF
CDR3nt: TGCAGTGCTAGAGCGGATAGGACCCTCCGATTC

abundance: many
v_gene: TRBV6-1
d_gene: .
j_gene: TRBJ1-6
CDR3aa: CASFGEQRSYNSPLHF
CDR3nt: TGTGCCAGCTTTGGTGAACAACGCTCCTATAATTCACCCCTCCACTTT

abundance: many
v_gene: TRBV6-1
d_gene: TRBD1
j_gene: TRBJ1-1
CDR3aa: CASSAHRADRAPEAFF
CDR3nt: TGTGCCAGCAGTGCGCACCGAGCGGACAGGGCTCCTGAAGCTTTCTTT

abundance: many
v_gene: TRBV4-1
d_gene: .
j_gene: TRBJ1-6
CDR3aa: CASSQVLQNSPLHF
CDR3nt: TGCGCCAGCAGCCAAGTATTACAGAATTCACCCCTCCACTTT

abundance: many
v_gene: TRBV27
d_gene: .
j_gene: TRBJ2-5
CDR3aa: CASSLSPGSGETQYF
CDR3nt: TGTGCCAGCAGTTTATCACCGGGTTCGGGAGAGACCCAGTACTTC

abundance: few
v_gene: TRBV6-1
d_gene: TRBD1
j_gene: TRBJ1-3
CDR3aa: CASSAGTAGGNTIYF
CDR3nt: TGTGCCAGCAGTGCGGGGACAGCTGGGGGAAACACCATATATTTT